This T cell receptor beta chain was recorded in a study of T cells in Graves' hyperthyroidism and ophthalmopathy. Each diagnosis was grounded in clinical symptoms, serum thyroxine and TRAb, thyroid ultrasound, and orbital computed tomography. Template material for amplifying TCR beta CDR3 regions consisted of RNA transcripts. HTBI primers were employed in a first-round RT-PCR of the TCR CDR3. TCRdb passed the multiplex PCR reads through MiXCR, listing each CDR3 protein once. The table includes about 610,000 distinct CDR3 sequences, roughly 14% detected once. This clonotype has a handful of counts. As yet, its antigen is unknown. The CDR3 is made up of 15 amino acids. Trimming took off 3 bases at V and 4 bases at J, with 15 bases between the two ends. CDR1 and CDR2 from the germline V gene are MNHNS and SASEGT. General study points: The model identified upcoming ophthalmopathy a median roughly 6 months ahead of onset. Ophthalmopathy and stable hyperthyroidism were separated by a 13 V-J model.

The V call is TRBV6-1, the J call TRBJ1-2; D remains ambiguous. The source material was blood. This TCR came from a woman between 40 and 55 years old with Graves' ophthalmopathy. The CDR3 DNA follows: TGTGCCAGCAGTGATGGTTTGGCAGATACCTATGGCTACACCTTC. This codes for CASSDGLADTYGYTF.